Each of the 3 T cell receptor beta chains below was sequenced from the same sample in a study of PD-1 blockade in classical Hodgkin lymphoma. TCRdb's table, derived via immunoSEQ multiplex PCR, lists solely in-frame clones and lacks some. The sample includes about 98,000 clones, about four fifths of them seen just once. Brentuximab vedotin exposure varied, and every patient relapsed after autologous stem cell transplantation. The sequencing used peripheral blood mononuclear cells (PBMCs), collected before the second cycle of nivolumab. Receptors were obtained from a human donor with classical Hodgkin lymphoma.

The rearrangement links TRBV28 to TRBJ2-1, with D unresolved. Trimming took off 7 bases at V and 2 bases at J, with 12 bases between the two ends. Germline-derived CDR1 and CDR2 are MDHEN and SYDVKM. The CDR3 has 14 amino acids. The DNA for the CDR3 is TGTGCCAGCAACCAGGCGGATGCCTACAATGAGCAGTTCTTC. Encoded protein: CASNQADAYNEQFF.

The gene calls are TRBV6-5 and TRBJ2-3; TRBD1 agrees at 9 bases. This CDR3 region has 13 residues. Germline assignment: CDR1 MNHEY and CDR2 SVGAGI. With V trimmed by 2 bases and J by 9 bases, 3 bases remained unmatched. The CDR3 region has the DNA TGTGCCAGCAGTTACCGAGACAGGGGGACGCAGTATTTT. This gives the protein CASSYRDRGTQYF.

J is TRBJ2-2 and V is TRBV2, with TRBD1 as a possible D gene (5 bases). The CDR3 is 15 amino acids. V dropped 3 bases and J dropped 4 bases, with 12 bases sitting between them. Germline CDR1 SNHLY, CDR2 FYNNEI. The CDR3 bases are TGTGCCAGCAGTGAGGTCAGGGTGTCCACCGGGGAGCTGTTTTTT. It is translated as CASSEVRVSTGELFF.